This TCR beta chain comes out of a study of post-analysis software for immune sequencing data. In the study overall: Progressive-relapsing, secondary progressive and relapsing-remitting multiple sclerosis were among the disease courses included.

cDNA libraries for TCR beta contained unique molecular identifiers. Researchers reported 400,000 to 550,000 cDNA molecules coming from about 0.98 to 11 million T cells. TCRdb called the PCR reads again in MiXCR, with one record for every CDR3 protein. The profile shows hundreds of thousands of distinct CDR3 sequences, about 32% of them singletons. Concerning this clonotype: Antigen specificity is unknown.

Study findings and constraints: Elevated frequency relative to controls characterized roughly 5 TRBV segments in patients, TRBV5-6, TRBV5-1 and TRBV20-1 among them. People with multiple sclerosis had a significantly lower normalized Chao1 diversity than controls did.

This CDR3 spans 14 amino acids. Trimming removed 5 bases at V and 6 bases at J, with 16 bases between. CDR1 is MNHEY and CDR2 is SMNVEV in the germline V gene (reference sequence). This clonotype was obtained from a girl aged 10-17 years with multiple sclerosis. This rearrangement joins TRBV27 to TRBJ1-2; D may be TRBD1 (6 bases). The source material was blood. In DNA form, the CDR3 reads TGTGCCAGCAGTCCGTCACAGGGAATGAATGGCTACACCTTC. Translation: CASSPSQGMNGYTF.